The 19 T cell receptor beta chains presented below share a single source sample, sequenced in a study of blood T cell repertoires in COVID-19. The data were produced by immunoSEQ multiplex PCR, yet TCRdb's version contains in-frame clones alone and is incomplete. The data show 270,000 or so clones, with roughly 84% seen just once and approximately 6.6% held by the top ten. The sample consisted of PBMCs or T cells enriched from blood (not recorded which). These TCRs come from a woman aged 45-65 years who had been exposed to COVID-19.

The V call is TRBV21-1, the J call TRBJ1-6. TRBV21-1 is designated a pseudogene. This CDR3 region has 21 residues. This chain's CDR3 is CASTLNVGRAVRRPYNSPLHF. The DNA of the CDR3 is TGTGCCAGCACCCTAAACGTAGGGAGAGCTGTGCGGCGGCCCTATAATTCACCCCTCCACTTT.

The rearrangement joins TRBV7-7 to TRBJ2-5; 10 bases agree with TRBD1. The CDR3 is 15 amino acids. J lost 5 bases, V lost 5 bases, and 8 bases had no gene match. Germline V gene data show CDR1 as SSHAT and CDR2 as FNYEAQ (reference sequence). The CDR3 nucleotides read TGTGCCAGCAGCCTGGGGACAGGGGAAATGGAGACCCAGTACTTC. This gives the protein CASSLGTGEMETQYF. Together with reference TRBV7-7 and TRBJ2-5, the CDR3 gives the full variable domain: GAGVSQSPRYKVTKRGQDVTLRCDPISSHATLYWYQQALGQGPEFLTYFNYEAQPDKSGLPSDRFSAERPEGSISTLTIQRTEQRDSAMYRCASSLGTGEMETQYFGPGTRLLVL.

The CDR3: CASSQDLRESYTF. The CDR3 bases are TGTGCCAGCAGCCAAGATCTGAGGGAAAGCTACACCTTC. This rearrangement joins TRBV3-1 (or the pseudogene TRBV3-2) to TRBJ1-2; no clear D. Between the trimmed V and J ends, which lost 0 bases and 9 bases, there was a span of 11 bases. This CDR3 comprises 13 residues. Germline V gene lookup returns CDR1 LGHDT and CDR2 YNNKEL (reference sequence).

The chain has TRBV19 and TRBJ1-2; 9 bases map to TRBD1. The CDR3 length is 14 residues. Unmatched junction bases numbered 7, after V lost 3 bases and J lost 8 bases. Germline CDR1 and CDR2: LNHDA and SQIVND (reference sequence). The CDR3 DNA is TGTGCCAGTAGTATTGGGACAGGGATGAAAGGCTACACCTTC. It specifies CASSIGTGMKGYTF.

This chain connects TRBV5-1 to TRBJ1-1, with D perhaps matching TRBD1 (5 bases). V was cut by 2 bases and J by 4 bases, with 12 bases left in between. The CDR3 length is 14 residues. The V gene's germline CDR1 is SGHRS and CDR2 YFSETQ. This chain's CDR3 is CASSLKGEGTEAFF. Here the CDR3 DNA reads TGCGCCAGCAGCTTAAAAGGGGAAGGCACTGAAGCTTTCTTT.

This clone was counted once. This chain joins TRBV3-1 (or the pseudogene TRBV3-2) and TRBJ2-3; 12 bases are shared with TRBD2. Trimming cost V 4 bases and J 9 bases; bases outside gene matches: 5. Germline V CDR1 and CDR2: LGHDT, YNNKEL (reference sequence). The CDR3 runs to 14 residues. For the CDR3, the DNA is TGTGCCAGCAGCCTAGGACTAGCGGGGTCCACGCAGTATTTT. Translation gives CASSLGLAGSTQYF.

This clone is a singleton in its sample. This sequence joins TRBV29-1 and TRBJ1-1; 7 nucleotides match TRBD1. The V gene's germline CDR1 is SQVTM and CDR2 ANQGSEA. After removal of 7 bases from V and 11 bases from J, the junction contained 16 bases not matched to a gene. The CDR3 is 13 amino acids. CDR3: CSARPTGRGEAFF. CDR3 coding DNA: TGCAGCGCCCGTCCGACAGGGAGAGGGGAGGCTTTCTTT.

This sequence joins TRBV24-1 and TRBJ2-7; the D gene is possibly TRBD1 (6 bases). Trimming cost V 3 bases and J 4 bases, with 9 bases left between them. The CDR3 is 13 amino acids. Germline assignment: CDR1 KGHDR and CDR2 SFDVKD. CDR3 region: CATSDPQGYEQYF. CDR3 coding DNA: TGTGCCACCAGTGATCCTCAGGGGTACGAGCAGTACTTC.

CDR3 residues: CATSTNRGSGTEAFF. DNA of the CDR3: TGTGCCACCAGCACGAACAGGGGCTCCGGGACTGAAGCTTTCTTT. The chain employs TRBV15 and TRBJ1-1; 7 nucleotides agree with TRBD1. V was clipped by 4 bases and J by 5 bases; unmatched bases: 10. The CDR3 is made up of 15 amino acids. Germline assignment: CDR1 LNHNV and CDR2 YYDKDF (reference sequence).

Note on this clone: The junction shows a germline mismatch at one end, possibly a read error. The CDR3 nucleotides are TGTGCCAGCAGTTTAGGGACAGGGCGTACAACTAATGAAAAACTGTTTTTT. Amino acid sequence: CASSLGTGRTTNEKLFF. The V call is TRBV7-9, the J call TRBJ1-4; TRBD1 matches at 9 bases. The CDR3 runs to 17 residues. Germline V gene lookup returns CDR1 SEHNR and CDR2 FQNEAQ (reference sequence).

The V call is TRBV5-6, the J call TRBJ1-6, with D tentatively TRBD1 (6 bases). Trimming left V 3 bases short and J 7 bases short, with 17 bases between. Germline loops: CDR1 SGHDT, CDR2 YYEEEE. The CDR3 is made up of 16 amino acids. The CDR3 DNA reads TGTGCCAGCAGCTCCCGGGCGGACAGATACAATTCACCCCTCCACTTT. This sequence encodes CASSSRADRYNSPLHF.

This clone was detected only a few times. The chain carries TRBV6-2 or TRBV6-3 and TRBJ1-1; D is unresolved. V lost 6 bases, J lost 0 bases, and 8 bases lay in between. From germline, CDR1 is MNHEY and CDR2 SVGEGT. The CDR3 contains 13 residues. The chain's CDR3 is CASSLGLNTEAFF. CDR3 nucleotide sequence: TGTGCCAGCAGCCTCGGTCTGAACACTGAAGCTTTCTTT.

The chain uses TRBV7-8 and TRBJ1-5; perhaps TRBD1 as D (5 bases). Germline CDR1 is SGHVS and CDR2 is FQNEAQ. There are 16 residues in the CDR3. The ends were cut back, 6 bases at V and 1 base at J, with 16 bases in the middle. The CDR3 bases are TGTGCCAGCAGTCTCGCCCCGGGGGACAGCAATCAGCCCCAGCATTTT. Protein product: CASSLAPGDSNQPQHF.

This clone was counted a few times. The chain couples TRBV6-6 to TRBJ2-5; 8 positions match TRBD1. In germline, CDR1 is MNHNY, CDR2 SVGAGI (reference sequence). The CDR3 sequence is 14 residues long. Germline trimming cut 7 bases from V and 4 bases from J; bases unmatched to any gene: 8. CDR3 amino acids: CASTQTGAGETQYF. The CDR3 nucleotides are TGTGCCAGCACCCAGACAGGGGCGGGAGAGACCCAGTACTTC.

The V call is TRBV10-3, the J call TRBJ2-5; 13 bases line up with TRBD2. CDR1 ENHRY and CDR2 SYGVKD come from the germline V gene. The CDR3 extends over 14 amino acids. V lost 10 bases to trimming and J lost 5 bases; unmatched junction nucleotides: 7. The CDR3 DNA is TGTGCCACACGGACTAGCGGGGGCAAGGAGACCCAGTACTTC. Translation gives CATRTSGGKETQYF.

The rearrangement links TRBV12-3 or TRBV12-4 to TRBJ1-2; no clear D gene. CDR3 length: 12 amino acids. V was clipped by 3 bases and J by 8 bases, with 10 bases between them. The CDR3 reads CASSLRAGGYTF. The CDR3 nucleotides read TGTGCCAGCAGTTTGAGGGCGGGAGGCTACACCTTC.

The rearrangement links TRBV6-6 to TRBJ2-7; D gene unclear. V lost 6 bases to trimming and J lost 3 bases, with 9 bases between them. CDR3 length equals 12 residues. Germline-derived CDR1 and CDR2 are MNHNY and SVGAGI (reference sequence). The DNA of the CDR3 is TGTGCCAGCAGAGAGTTCGTCTACGAGCAGTACTTC. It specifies CASREFVYEQYF.

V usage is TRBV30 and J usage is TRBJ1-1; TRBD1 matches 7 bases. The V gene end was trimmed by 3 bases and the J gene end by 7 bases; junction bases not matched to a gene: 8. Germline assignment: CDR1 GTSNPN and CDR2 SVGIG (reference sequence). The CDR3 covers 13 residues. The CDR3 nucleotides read TGTGCCTGGAGCGTCGACAGGGACGGTGAAGCTTTCTTT. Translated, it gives CAWSVDRDGEAFF.

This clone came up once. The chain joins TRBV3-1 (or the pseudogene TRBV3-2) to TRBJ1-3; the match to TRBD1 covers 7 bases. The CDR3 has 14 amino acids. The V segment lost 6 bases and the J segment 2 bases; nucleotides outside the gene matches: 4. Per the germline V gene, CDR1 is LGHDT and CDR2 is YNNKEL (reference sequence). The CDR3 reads CASRSQGTGNTIYF. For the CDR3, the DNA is TGTGCCAGCAGATCACAGGGGACTGGAAACACCATATATTTT.